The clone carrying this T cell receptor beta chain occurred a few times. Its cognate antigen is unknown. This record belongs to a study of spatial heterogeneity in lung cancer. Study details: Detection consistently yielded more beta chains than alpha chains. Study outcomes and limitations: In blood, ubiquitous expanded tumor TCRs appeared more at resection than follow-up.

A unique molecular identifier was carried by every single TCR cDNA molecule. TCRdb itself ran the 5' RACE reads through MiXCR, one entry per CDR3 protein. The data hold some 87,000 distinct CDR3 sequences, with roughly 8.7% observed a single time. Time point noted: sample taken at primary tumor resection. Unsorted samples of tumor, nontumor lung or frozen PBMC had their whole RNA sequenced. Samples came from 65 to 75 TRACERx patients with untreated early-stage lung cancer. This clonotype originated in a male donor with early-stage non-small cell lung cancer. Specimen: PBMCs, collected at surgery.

CDR3 amino acids: CASRISGSSYNEQFF. CDR3 in DNA: TGTGCCAGTAGGATTAGCGGGAGTAGCTACAATGAGCAGTTCTTC. The chain couples TRBV19 to TRBJ2-1; the match to TRBD2 covers 9 bases. Germline values: CDR1 LNHDA, CDR2 SQIVND (reference sequence). Trimming at V came to 6 bases and at J to 3 bases, leaving 6 bases not matched to a gene. This CDR3 is 15 amino acids long. The variable domain in full, with the rest retrieved from reference TRBV19 and TRBJ2-1, is DGGITQSPKYLFRKEGQNVTLSCEQNLNHDAMYWYRQDPGQGLRLIYYSQIVNDFQKGDIAEGYSVSREKKESFPLTVTSAQKNPTAFYLCASRISGSSYNEQFFGPGTRLTVL.